This entry describes one T cell receptor (beta chain). Its cognate antigen is unknown. The entry originates in a study of Ad26.COV2.S vaccination and SARS-CoV-2 variants. Broader study findings: Non-spike TCR breadth was similar in vaccine and placebo recipients. It is possible that the TCR breadth and depth analyses underestimated the total T cell responses.

Treatment indicated: roughly 19 received Ad26.COV2.S at low or high dose, single or two shots; about 5 received placebo; per-sample allocation not given. Specimen acquisition occurred on day 63 following the initial vaccine or placebo injection. The V gene's germline CDR1 is MGHDK and CDR2 SYGVNS. The length of the CDR3 is 14 residues. Trimming cost V 5 bases and J 3 bases; bases outside gene matches: 3. TCRdb's table, derived via immunoSEQ multiplex PCR, lists solely in-frame clones and lacks some. The data show about 350,000 clones, with around 88% seen just once and around 5% held by the top ten. The source of this sequence is a person between 18 and 65 years old who received the Ad26.COV2.S COVID-19 vaccine or a placebo. The sample consisted of peripheral blood, taken in a trial of Ad26.COV2.S vaccine versus placebo. The chain employs TRBV25-1 and TRBJ1-4, with 7 bases aligning to TRBD1. This chain's CDR3 is CASSRGTANEKLFF. CDR3 DNA sequence: TGTGCCAGCAGTCGCGGGACAGCTAATGAAAAACTGTTTTTT.